Following are 27 T cell receptor beta chains from one sample sequenced in a study of beta chain features in type 1 diabetes. Investigators reverse transcribed all isolated RNA, so they sequenced expressed TCRB transcripts. The table came from immunoSEQ multiplex PCR; TCRdb's copy has only in-frame clones and leaves some out. The top ten clones hold just under 0.035% of a sample with 200,000 to 250,000 clones, over 9.5% of them seen once. The sequenced sample was naive CD4+ T cells from blood. The receptor source for this set is a woman aged 18-30 years in good health.

This clone was seen more than once but under ten times. The V call is TRBV27, the J call TRBJ2-1, with D maybe TRBD1 (5 bases). V was pared by 2 bases and J by 4 bases, with 6 bases between. Per germline, CDR1 MNHEY and CDR2 SMNVEV (reference sequence). The CDR3 loop spans 13 amino acids. The CDR3 here is CASSLDRYNEQFF. The CDR3 DNA reads TGTGCCAGCAGTTTAGACAGATACAATGAGCAGTTCTTC.

This clone was detected only a few times. The rearrangement joins TRBV27 to TRBJ1-2, with D hard to call. Looked up from germline, CDR1 is MNHEY and CDR2 is SMNVEV (reference sequence). The length of the CDR3 is 11 residues. V was clipped by 11 bases and J by 4 bases, with 11 bases between them. The CDR3 protein is CAGRVGYGYTF. Written as DNA, the CDR3 is TGTGCCGGTAGAGTTGGCTATGGCTACACCTTC.

This clone was counted only a few times. V is TRBV5-1 and J is TRBJ2-4; 9 bases fit TRBD2. CDR1 SGHRS and CDR2 YFSETQ come from the germline V gene. The V and J ends lost 5 bases and 5 bases, in that order; junction bases with no gene match: 8. The CDR3 totals 15 residues. The DNA for the CDR3 is TGCGCCAGCAGTAGGGCGGGAGGGCCCGAAAACATTCAGTACTTC. Amino acids: CASSRAGGPENIQYF.

This sequence joins TRBV19 and TRBJ2-3, with 9 bases matching TRBD1. Germline trimming cut 2 bases from V and 10 bases from J; bases unmatched to any gene: 7. CDR3 length: 14 residues. Looked up from germline, CDR1 is LNHDA and CDR2 is SQIVND (reference sequence). The CDR3 DNA follows: TGTGCCAGTAGTATACCCCCGGGACAGGGTGCGCAGTATTTT. Protein product: CASSIPPGQGAQYF.

This clone was seen a few times. The chain recombines TRBV18 with TRBJ2-7; 7 bases match TRBD2. This CDR3 has 14 residues. The V and J ends lost 3 bases and 6 bases, in that order; junction bases with no gene match: 8. Germline CDR1 and CDR2: KGHSH and LQKENI. This CDR3 reads CASSPGGGPAEQYF. DNA for the CDR3: TGTGCCAGCTCACCGGGGGGAGGGCCTGCCGAGCAGTACTTC.

This clone was seen a few times. The V call is TRBV10-1, the J call TRBJ2-1; 9 positions agree with TRBD2. CDR3 length: 14 amino acids. Trimming removed 4 bases from V and 8 bases from J; junction bases left unmatched: 6. Germline V gene sequence: CDR1 WNHNN, CDR2 SYGVQD (reference sequence). CDR3 residues: CASSGGLASDEQFF. The CDR3 DNA sequence: TGCGCCAGCAGTGGGGGACTAGCTAGTGATGAGCAGTTCTTC.

The V and J genes are TRBV29-1 and TRBJ1-1; TRBD1 aligns across 9 bases. This CDR3 spans 14 amino acids. Trimming cost V 7 bases and J 3 bases; bases outside gene matches: 9. The germline gives CDR1 SQVTM, CDR2 ANQGSEA. The CDR3 coding sequence is TGCAGCGCTGGACAACAGGGGGCGGACACTGAAGCTTTCTTT. Translated, it gives CSAGQQGADTEAFF.

This chain joins TRBV30 and TRBJ2-7; TRBD2 aligns across 7 bases. In germline, CDR1 is GTSNPN, CDR2 SVGIG (reference sequence). The length of the CDR3 is 11 residues. The V segment lost 4 bases and the J segment 3 bases; nucleotides outside the gene matches: 0. In DNA form, the CDR3 reads TGTGCCTGGACTAGCGGCTACGAGCAGTACTTC. This translates into CAWTSGYEQYF. The entire variable domain, with the rest obtained from reference TRBV30 and TRBJ2-7, is as follows: SQTIHQWPATLVQPVGSPLSLECTVEGTSNPNLYWYRQAAGRGLQLLFYSVGIGQISSEVPQNLSASRPQDRQFILSSKKLLLSDSGFYLCAWTSGYEQYFGPGTRLTVT.

The rearrangement uses TRBV9 and TRBJ2-2, with D perhaps matching TRBD2 (6 bases). The CDR3 totals 15 residues. CDR1 is SGDLS and CDR2 is YYNGEE in the germline V gene. Trimming removed 2 bases at V and 3 bases at J, with 11 bases between. CDR3 region: CASSVRAGYTGELFF. For the CDR3, the DNA is TGTGCCAGCAGCGTTCGAGCGGGTTACACCGGGGAGCTGTTTTTT.

This chain uses TRBV6-5 with TRBJ1-1; D is undetermined. The CDR3 length is 15 residues. V was trimmed by 3 bases and J by 1 base, leaving 12 bases between them. Germline CDR1 is MNHEY and CDR2 is SVGAGI. The DNA of the CDR3 is TGTGCCAGCAGTTATGGGTATGCGGGGAACACTGAAGCTTTCTTT. Protein product: CASSYGYAGNTEAFF.

In its sample, this clone was seen a few times. The chain is built from TRBV5-4 and TRBJ1-1, with 11 bases identical to TRBD1. Per the germline V gene, CDR1 is SGHNT and CDR2 is YYREEE (reference sequence). This CDR3 comprises 15 residues. V shed 4 bases and J 4 bases; nucleotides not matched to a gene: 6. CDR3 nucleotides: TGTGCCAGCAGCCCGGGGGACAGGGGGAGCACTGAAGCTTTCTTT. Its protein is CASSPGDRGSTEAFF.

V and J are TRBV14 and TRBJ1-1, with 8 nucleotides matching TRBD1. Germline V CDR1 and CDR2: SGHDN, FVKESK. The CDR3 runs 13 residues. The J segment lost 4 bases and the V segment lost 4 bases, leaving 2 bases of the junction unmatched. CDR3 sequence: CASSRTGGTEAFF. The CDR3 DNA is TGTGCCAGCAGCCGCACAGGGGGCACTGAAGCTTTCTTT.

This clone occurred a few times. Written as DNA, the CDR3 is TGTGCCAGCAGTGTACGACAGCCCTTGAACACTGAAGCTTTCTTT. This gives the protein CASSVRQPLNTEAFF. V usage is TRBV6-1 and J usage is TRBJ1-1; TRBD1 is a possible D gene (5 bases). V lost 4 bases, J lost 0 bases, and 12 bases lay in between. There are 15 residues in the CDR3. Germline CDR1 and CDR2: MNHNS and SASEGT.

This clone has only a few counts. The chain joins TRBV4-2 to TRBJ1-1; no reliable D call. The V gene lost 3 bases and the J gene lost 1 base, with 9 bases spanning the gap. The germline gives CDR1 LGHNA, CDR2 YNFKEQ. There are 14 residues in the CDR3. CDR3 DNA sequence: TGTGCCAGCAGCCAGTACACAGCGAACACTGAAGCTTTCTTT. It encodes CASSQYTANTEAFF.

This sequence joins TRBV7-9 and TRBJ2-5; D is possibly TRBD2 (7 bases). The germline V gene has CDR1 SEHNR and CDR2 FQNEAQ (reference sequence). CDR3 length: 16 residues. Trimming cost V 6 bases and J 1 base, with 18 bases left between them. CDR3 sequence: CASSSQGGMAQETQYF. The CDR3 nucleotides read TGTGCCAGCAGTTCACAGGGAGGGATGGCCCAAGAGACCCAGTACTTC.

The chain recombines TRBV6-6 with TRBJ1-1; 8 positions agree with TRBD1. The germline V gene has CDR1 MNHNY and CDR2 SVGAGI (reference sequence). V shed 6 bases, J shed 7 bases, and the junction held 13 bases outside the gene matches. The CDR3 spans 15 residues. Written as DNA, the CDR3 is TGTGCCAGCAGCTACGGCAGCCCGGGACAGGATGAAGCTTTCTTT. Translating it yields CASSYGSPGQDEAFF.

This clone appeared a few times. This sequence joins TRBV6-6 and TRBJ2-3, with 9 positions matching TRBD2. The CDR3 loop spans 15 amino acids. V shed 7 bases and J 0 bases; nucleotides not matched to a gene: 5. The germline CDR1 and CDR2 sequences are MNHNY and SVGAGI (reference sequence). The CDR3 DNA reads TGTGCCAGCAACCGACTAGCGGCTAGCACAGATACGCAGTATTTT. This gives the protein CASNRLAASTDTQYF.

This clone was counted at least ten times. The chain is built from TRBV10-3 and TRBJ2-1; D gene uncertain. The CDR3 contains 13 residues. Germline V gene sequence: CDR1 ENHRY, CDR2 SYGVKD. V was trimmed by 0 bases and J by 12 bases, leaving 12 bases between them. The CDR3 DNA follows: TGTGCCATCAGTGAGTCGGGCACCAGGCGGCAGTTCTTC. Translation: CAISESGTRRQFF.

This clone was observed a few times. The chain recombines TRBV19 with TRBJ1-1; D is unresolved. The V end was cut by 7 bases, the J end by 0 bases, with 6 bases between. Germline V gives CDR1 LNHDA, CDR2 SQIVND (reference sequence). The CDR3 covers 12 residues. This CDR3 is CASTRMNTEAFF. CDR3 nucleotide sequence: TGTGCCAGTACTAGAATGAACACTGAAGCTTTCTTT.

This clone was detected only a few times. The J gene is TRBJ2-1, the V gene TRBV7-9; TRBD1 agrees at 11 bases. The CDR3 is 17 residues long. Trimming took 3 bases from V and 10 from J; bases not matched to a gene: 14. Germline V gives CDR1 SEHNR, CDR2 FQNEAQ (reference sequence). In DNA, the CDR3 is TGTGCCAGCAGCTTCGGGAGTCTGGGACAGGGGGGAGGCGAGCAGTTCTTC. Protein: CASSFGSLGQGGGEQFF.

The chain recombines TRBV27 with TRBJ2-3, with D perhaps matching TRBD1 (5 bases). The CDR3 is 15 amino acids. Trimming cost V 5 bases and J 0 bases, with 12 bases left between them. The germline V gene has CDR1 MNHEY and CDR2 SMNVEV (reference sequence). The CDR3 DNA reads as TGTGCCAGCAGTCCAGGGCAGGGAAGCACAGATACGCAGTATTTT. It codes for CASSPGQGSTDTQYF.

The V call is TRBV9, the J call TRBJ2-1; D may be TRBD2 (6 bases). The CDR3 spans 15 residues. Germline lookup yields CDR1 SGDLS and CDR2 YYNGEE. Trimming removed 3 bases at V and 3 bases at J, with 13 bases between. In nucleotides, the CDR3 is TGTGCCAGCAGCGCGGAACTCGGGAGCTACAATGAGCAGTTCTTC. Protein: CASSAELGSYNEQFF.

The chain couples TRBV25-1 to TRBJ2-1; 11 nucleotides match TRBD2. Germline V gene lookup returns CDR1 MGHDK and CDR2 SYGVNS. The CDR3 sequence is 16 residues long. The V gene end was trimmed by 4 bases and the J gene end by 6 bases; junction bases not matched to a gene: 8. CDR3 DNA: TGTGCCAGCAGTGCGAAATTAGCGGGAGGGGCCAATGAGCAGTTCTTC. This gives the protein CASSAKLAGGANEQFF.

The chain has TRBV5-4 and TRBJ2-3, with 7 positions matching TRBD1. The germline gives CDR1 SGHNT, CDR2 YYREEE (reference sequence). J lost 2 bases, V lost 0 bases, and 3 bases had no gene match. The CDR3 spans 15 residues. The CDR3 region has the DNA TGTGCCAGCAGCTTGGTTGACAGGGTCACAGATACGCAGTATTTT. This sequence encodes CASSLVDRVTDTQYF.

This clone was seen a handful of times. This CDR3 is also generated by other DNA sequences in the sample. The chain is built from TRBV5-4 and TRBJ2-1; 9 bases are shared with TRBD2. V shed 4 bases and J 1 base; nucleotides not matched to a gene: 3. The CDR3 sequence is 15 residues long. CDR1 and CDR2 from the germline V gene are SGHNT and YYREEE (reference sequence). CDR3 DNA: TGTGCCAGCAGCCTTACTAGCGGGTCCTACAATGAGCAGTTCTTC. Its translation: CASSLTSGSYNEQFF.

This clone was seen a handful of times. V and J are TRBV29-1 and TRBJ2-7, with TRBD1 matching over 9 bases. Germline V gene sequence: CDR1 SQVTM, CDR2 ANQGSEA. V dropped 6 bases and J dropped 0; count of bases not matched to a gene: 6. This CDR3 is 14 amino acids long. The DNA for the CDR3 is TGCAGCGTAAAAACAGGGGGCCGCTCCTACGAGCAGTACTTC. Translated: CSVKTGGRSYEQYF.

This chain joins TRBV11-2 and TRBJ1-1; 8 bases align to TRBD1. The germline V gene encodes CDR1 SGHAT and CDR2 FQNNGV. The CDR3 is 15 residues long. V lost 5 bases and J lost 1; bases outside the gene matches: 6. The CDR3 is CASSPGDRGNTEAFF. The DNA for the CDR3 is TGTGCCAGCAGCCCAGGCGACAGGGGGAACACTGAAGCTTTCTTT.